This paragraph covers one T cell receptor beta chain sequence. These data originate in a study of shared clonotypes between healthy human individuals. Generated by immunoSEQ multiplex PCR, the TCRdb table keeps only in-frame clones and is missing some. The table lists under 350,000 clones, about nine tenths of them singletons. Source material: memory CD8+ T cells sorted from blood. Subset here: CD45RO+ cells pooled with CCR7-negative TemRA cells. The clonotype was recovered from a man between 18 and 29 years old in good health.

The CDR3 reads CASSLVGWNTGELFF. DNA of the CDR3: TGTGCCAGCAGCTTGGTAGGGTGGAACACCGGGGAGCTGTTTTTT. This chain links TRBV7-8 with TRBJ2-2; the D is unclear. The ends were cut back, 3 bases at V and 1 base at J, with 9 bases in the middle. The CDR3 spans 15 residues. Per germline, CDR1 SGHVS and CDR2 FQNEAQ.